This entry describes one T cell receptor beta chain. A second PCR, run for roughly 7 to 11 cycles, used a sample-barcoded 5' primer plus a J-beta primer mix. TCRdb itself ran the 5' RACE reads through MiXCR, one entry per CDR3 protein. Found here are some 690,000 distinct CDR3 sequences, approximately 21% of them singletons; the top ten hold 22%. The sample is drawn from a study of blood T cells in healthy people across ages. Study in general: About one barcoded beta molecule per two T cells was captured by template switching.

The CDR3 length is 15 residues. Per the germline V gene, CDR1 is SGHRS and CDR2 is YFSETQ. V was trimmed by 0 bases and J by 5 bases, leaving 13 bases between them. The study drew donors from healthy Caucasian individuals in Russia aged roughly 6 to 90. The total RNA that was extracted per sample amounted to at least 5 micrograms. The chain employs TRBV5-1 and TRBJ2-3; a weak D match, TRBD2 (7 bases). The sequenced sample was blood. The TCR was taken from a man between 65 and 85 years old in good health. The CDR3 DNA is TGCGCCAGCAGCTTGGCCGGCGGGGGCGTAGATACGCAGTATTTT. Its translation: CASSLAGGGVDTQYF.